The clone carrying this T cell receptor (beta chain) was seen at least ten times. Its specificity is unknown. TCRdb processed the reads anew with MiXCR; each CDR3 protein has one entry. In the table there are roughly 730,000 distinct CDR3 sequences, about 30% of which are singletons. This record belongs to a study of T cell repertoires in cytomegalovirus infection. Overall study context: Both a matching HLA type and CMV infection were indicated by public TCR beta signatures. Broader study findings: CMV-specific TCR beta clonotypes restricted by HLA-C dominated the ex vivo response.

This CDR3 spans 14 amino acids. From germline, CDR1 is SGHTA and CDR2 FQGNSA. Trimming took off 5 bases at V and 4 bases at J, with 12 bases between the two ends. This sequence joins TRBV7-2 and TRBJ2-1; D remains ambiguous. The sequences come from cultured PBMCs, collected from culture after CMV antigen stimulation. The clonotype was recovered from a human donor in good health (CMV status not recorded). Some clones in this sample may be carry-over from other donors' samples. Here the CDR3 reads CASSPPRPYNEQFF. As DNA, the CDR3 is TGTGCCAGCAGCCCCCCACGACCGTACAATGAGCAGTTCTTC.